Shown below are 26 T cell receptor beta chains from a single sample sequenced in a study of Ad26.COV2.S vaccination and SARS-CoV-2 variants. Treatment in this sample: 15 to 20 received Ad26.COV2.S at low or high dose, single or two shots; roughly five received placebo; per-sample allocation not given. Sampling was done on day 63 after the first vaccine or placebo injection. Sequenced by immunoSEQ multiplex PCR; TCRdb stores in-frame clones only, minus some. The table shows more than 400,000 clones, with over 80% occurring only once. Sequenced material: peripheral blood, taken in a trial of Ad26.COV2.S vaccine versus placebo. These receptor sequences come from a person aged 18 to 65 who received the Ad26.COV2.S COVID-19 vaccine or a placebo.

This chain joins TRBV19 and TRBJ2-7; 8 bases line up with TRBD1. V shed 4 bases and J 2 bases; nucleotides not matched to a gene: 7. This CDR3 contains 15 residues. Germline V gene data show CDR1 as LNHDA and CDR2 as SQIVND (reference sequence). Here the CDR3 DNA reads TGTGCCAGTAGTACCTTGGACAGGGTACCCTACGAGCAGTACTTC. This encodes CASSTLDRVPYEQYF.

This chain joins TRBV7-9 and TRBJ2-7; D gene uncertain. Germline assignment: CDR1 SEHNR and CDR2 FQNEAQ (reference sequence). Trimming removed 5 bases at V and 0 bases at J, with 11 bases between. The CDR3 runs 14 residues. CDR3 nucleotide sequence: TGTGCCAGCAGCCTGGAGACAAACTCCTACGAGCAGTACTTC. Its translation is CASSLETNSYEQYF.

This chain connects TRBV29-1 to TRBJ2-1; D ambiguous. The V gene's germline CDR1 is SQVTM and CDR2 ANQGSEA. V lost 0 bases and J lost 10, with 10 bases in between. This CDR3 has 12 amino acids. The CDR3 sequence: CSVEEVPSEQFF. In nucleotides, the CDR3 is TGCAGCGTTGAAGAGGTCCCGTCGGAGCAGTTCTTC.

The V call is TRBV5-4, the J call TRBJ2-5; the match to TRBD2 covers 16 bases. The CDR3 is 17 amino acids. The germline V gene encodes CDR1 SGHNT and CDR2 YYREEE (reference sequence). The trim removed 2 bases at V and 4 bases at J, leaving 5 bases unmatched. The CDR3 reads CASSLGTSGGAGETQYF. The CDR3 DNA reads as TGTGCCAGCAGCTTAGGGACTAGCGGGGGGGCCGGAGAGACCCAGTACTTC.

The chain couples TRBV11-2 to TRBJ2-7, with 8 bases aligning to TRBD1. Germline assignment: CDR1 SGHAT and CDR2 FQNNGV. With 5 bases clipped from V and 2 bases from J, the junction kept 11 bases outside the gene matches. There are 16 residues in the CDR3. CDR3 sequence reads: CASSPWTGKGPYEQYF. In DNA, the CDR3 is TGTGCCAGCAGCCCCTGGACAGGGAAGGGCCCCTACGAGCAGTACTTC.

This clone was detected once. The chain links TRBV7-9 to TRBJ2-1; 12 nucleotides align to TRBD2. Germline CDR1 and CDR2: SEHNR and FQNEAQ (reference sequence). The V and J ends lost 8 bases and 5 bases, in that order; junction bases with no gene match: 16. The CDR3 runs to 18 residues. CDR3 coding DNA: TGTGCCAGCCGCCTACTAGCGGGGGGCCGGGATAGCAACAATGAGCAGTTCTTC. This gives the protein CASRLLAGGRDSNNEQFF.

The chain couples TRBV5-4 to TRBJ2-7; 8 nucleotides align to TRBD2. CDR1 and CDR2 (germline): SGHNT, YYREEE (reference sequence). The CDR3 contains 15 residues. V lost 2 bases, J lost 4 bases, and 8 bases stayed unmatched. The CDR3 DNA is TGTGCCAGCAGCTTTGGGCGGGGGGAAGGATACGAGCAGTACTTC. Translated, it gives CASSFGRGEGYEQYF.

The DNA of the CDR3 is TGTGCCAGTAGTATCCGGACTAGCGGGGTCACAGATACGCAGTATTTT. Encoded protein: CASSIRTSGVTDTQYF. The chain recombines TRBV19 with TRBJ2-3, with 12 positions matching TRBD2. With 3 bases clipped from V and 2 bases from J, the junction kept 3 bases outside the gene matches. The CDR3 is 16 residues long. Germline CDR1 is LNHDA and CDR2 is SQIVND (reference sequence).

Written as DNA, the CDR3 is TGTGCCAGCAGTTACCCAAGGACAGATACGCAGTATTTT. Its protein product is CASSYPRTDTQYF. The V call is TRBV6-6, the J call TRBJ2-3; the D is unclear. CDR1 and CDR2 from the germline V gene are MNHNY and SVGAGI (reference sequence). This CDR3 comprises 13 residues. V was shortened by 2 bases and J by 3 bases, with 6 bases between the two germline ends.

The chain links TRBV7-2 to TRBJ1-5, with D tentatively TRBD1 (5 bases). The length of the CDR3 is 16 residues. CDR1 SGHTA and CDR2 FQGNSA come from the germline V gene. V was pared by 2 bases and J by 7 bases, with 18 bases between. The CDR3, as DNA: TGTGCCAGCAGCTTAACCAGGGACGGCTTCTGGCAGCCCCAGCATTTT. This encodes CASSLTRDGFWQPQHF.

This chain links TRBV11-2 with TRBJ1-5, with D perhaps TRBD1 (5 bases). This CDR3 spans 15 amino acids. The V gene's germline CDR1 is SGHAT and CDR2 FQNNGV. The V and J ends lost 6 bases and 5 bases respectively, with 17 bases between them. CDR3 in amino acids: CASSPYRDGHQPQHF. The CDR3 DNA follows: TGTGCCAGCAGTCCGTATCGGGACGGTCATCAGCCCCAGCATTTT.

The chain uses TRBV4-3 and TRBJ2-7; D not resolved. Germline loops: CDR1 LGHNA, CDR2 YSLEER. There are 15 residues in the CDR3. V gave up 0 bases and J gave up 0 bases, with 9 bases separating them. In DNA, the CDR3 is TGCGCCAGCAGCCAAGATCCTGTGAACTCCTACGAGCAGTACTTC. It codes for CASSQDPVNSYEQYF.

The CDR3 DNA is TGTGCCAGCAGCTTGGTCGGGAGACCGACGCCTAACTATGGCTACACCTTC. Amino acids: CASSLVGRPTPNYGYTF. The chain combines TRBV5-6 with TRBJ1-2; no clear D. The ends were cut back, 0 bases at V and 0 bases at J, with 15 bases in the middle. CDR1 SGHDT and CDR2 YYEEEE come from the germline V gene. This CDR3 is built from 17 residues.

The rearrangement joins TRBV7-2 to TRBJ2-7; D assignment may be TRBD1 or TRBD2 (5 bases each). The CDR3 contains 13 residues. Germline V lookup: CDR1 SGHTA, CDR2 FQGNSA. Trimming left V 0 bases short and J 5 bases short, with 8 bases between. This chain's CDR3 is CASSLAGDHEQYF. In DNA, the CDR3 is TGTGCCAGCAGCTTAGCGGGGGACCACGAGCAGTACTTC.

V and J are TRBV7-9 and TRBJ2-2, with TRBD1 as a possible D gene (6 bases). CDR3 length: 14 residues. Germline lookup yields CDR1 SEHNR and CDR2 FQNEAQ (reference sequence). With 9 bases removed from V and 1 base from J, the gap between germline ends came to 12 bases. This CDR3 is CASTGTQNTGELFF. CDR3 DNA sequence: TGTGCCAGTACCGGGACACAGAACACCGGGGAGCTGTTTTTT.

CDR3 DNA sequence: TGTGCCAGCAGCCAAGATTGGCGGAGGGATGAAAAACTGTTTTTT. This codes for CASSQDWRRDEKLFF. This sequence joins TRBV14 and TRBJ1-4; no definite D call. The V end was cut by 0 bases, the J end by 6 bases, with 11 bases between. Per the germline V gene, CDR1 is SGHDN and CDR2 is FVKESK. CDR3 length equals 15 residues.

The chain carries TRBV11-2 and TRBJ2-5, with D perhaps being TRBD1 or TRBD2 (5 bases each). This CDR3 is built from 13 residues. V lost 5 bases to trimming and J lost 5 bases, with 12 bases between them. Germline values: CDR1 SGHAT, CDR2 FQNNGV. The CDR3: CASSRVWGETQYF. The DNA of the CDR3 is TGTGCCAGCAGCCGAGTTTGGGGGGAGACCCAGTACTTC.

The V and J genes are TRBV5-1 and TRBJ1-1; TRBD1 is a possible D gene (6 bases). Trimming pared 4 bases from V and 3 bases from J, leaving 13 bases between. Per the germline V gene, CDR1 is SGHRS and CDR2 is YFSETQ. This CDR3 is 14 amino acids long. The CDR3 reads CASSQRGYDTEAFF. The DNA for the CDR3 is TGCGCCAGCAGCCAGAGGGGGTATGACACTGAAGCTTTCTTT.

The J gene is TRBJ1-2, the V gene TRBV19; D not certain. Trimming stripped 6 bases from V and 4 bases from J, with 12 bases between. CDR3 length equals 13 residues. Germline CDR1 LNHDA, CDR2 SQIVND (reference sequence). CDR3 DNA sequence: TGTGCCAGTAGGACCGCGAGGATCTATGGCTACACCTTC. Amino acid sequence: CASRTARIYGYTF.

The CDR3 DNA reads as TGTGCCAGCAGTTTATCGGGTGGTGGTACGCAGTATTTT. Residues: CASSLSGGGTQYF. This rearrangement joins TRBV28 to TRBJ2-3, with no clear D. V lost 1 base, J lost 8 bases, and 10 bases lay in between. CDR1 is MDHEN and CDR2 is SYDVKM in the germline V gene. The CDR3 is 13 residues long.

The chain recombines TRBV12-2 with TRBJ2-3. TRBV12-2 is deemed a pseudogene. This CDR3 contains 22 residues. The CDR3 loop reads CASRLPYHPGAVASRADRAQYF. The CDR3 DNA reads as TGTGCAAGTCGCTTACCCTACCACCCTGGGGCAGTAGCATCGAGGGCGGATCGCGCGCAGTATTTT.

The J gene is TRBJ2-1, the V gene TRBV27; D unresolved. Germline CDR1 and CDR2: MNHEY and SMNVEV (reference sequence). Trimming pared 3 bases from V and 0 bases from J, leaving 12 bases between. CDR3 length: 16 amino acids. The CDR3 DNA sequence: TGTGCCAGCAGTTTTGCTCTGTTGGGCTCCTACAATGAGCAGTTCTTC. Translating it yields CASSFALLGSYNEQFF.

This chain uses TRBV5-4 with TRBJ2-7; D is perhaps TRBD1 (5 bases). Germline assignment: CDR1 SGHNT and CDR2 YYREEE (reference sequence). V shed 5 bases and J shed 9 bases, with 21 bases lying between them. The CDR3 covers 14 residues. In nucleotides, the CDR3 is TGTGCCAGCAGTCGAGACAGACTGTACGAGTGGCAGTACTTC. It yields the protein CASSRDRLYEWQYF. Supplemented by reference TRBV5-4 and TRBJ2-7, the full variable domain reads ETGVTQSPTHLIKTRGQQVTLRCSSQSGHNTVSWYQQALGQGPQFIFQYYREEENGRGNFPPRFSGLQFPNYSSELNVNALELDDSALYLCASSRDRLYEWQYFGPGTRLTVT.

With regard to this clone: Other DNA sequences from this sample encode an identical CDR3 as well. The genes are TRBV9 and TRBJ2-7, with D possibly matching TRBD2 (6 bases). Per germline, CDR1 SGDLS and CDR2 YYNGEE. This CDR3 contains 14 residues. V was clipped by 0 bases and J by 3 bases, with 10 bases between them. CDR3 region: CASSVDQGGYEQYF. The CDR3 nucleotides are TGTGCCAGCAGCGTAGACCAGGGAGGCTACGAGCAGTACTTC.

The CDR3 coding sequence is TGTGCCAGCAGTTCAACAGGGACTTCTGAAGCTTTCTTT. Translated, it gives CASSSTGTSEAFF. The chain links TRBV7-2 to TRBJ1-1; a weak D match, TRBD1 (6 bases). CDR1 and CDR2 from the germline V gene are SGHTA and FQGNSA. The CDR3 covers 13 residues. The V and J ends lost 6 bases and 6 bases respectively, with 14 bases between them.

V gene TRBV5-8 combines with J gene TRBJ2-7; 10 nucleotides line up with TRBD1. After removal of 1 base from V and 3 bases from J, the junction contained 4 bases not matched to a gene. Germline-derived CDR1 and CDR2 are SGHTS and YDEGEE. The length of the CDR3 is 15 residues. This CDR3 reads CASSLYGTGVYEQYF. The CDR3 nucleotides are TGTGCCAGCAGCTTGTATGGGACAGGGGTCTACGAGCAGTACTTC.